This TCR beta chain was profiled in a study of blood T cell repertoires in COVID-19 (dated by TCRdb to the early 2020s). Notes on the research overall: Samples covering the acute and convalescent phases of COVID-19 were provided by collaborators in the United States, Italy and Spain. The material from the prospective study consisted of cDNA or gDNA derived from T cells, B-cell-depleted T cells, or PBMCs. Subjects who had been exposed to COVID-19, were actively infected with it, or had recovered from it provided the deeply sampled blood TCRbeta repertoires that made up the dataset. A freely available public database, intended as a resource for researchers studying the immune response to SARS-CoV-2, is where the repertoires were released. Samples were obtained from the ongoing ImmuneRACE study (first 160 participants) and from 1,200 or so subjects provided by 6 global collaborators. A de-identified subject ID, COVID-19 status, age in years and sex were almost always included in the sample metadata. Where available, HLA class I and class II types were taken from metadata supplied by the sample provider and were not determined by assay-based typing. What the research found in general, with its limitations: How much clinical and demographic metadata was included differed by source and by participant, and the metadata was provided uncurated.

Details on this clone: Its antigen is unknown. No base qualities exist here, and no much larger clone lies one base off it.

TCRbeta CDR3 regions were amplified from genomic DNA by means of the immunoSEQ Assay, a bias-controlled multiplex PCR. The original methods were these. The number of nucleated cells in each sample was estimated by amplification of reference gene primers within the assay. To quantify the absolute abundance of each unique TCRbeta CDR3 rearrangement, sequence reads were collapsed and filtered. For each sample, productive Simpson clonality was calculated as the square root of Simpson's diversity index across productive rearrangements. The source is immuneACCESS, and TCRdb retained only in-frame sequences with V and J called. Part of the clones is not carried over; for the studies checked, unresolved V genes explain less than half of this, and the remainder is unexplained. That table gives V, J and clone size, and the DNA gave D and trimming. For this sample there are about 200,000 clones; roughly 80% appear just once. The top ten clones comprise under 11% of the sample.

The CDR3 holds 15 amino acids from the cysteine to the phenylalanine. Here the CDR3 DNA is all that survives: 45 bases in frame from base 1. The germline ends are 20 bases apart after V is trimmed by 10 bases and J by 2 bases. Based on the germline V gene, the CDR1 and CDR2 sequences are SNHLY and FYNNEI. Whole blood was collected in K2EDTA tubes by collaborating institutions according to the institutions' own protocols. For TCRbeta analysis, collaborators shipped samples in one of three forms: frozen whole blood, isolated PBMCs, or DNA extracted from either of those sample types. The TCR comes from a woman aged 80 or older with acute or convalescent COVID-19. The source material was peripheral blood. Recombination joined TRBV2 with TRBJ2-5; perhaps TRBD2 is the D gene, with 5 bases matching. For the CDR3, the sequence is CATKTQAGPQETQYF. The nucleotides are TGTGCCACCAAGACTCAGGCGGGTCCGCAAGAGACCCAGTACTTC.